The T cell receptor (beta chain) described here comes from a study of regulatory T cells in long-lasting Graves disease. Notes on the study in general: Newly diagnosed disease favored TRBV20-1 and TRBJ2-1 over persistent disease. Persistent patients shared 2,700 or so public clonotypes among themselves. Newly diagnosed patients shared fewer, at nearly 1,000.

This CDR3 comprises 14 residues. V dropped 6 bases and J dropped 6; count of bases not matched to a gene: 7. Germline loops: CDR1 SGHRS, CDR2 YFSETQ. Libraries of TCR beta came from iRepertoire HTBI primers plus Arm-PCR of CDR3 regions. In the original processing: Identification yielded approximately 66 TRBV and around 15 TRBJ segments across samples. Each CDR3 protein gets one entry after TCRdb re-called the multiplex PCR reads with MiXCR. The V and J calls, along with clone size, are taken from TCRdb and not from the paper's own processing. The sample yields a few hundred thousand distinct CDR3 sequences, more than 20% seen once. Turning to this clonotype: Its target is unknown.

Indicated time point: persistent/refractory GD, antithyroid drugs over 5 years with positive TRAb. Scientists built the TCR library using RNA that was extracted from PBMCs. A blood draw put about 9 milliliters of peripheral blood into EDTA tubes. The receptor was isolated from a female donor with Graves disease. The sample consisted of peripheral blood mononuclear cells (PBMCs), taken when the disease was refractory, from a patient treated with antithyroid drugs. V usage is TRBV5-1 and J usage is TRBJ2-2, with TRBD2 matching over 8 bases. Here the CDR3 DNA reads TGCGCCAGCACCCCATTAGCGGGATCCGGGGAGCTGTTTTTT. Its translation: CASTPLAGSGELFF.